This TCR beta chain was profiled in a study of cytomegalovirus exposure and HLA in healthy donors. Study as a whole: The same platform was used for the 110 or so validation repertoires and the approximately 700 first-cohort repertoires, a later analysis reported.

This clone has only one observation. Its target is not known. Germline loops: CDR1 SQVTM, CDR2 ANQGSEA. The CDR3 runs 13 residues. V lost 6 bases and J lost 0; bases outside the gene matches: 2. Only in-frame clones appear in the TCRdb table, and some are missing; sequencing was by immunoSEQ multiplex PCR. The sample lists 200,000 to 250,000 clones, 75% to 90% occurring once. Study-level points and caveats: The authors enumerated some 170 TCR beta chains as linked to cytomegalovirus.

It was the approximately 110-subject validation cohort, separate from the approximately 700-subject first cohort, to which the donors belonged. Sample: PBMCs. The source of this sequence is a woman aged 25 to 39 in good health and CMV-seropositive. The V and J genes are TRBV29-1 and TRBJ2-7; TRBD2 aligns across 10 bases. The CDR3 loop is CSVSGRASYEQYF. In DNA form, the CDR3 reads TGCAGCGTCAGCGGGAGGGCCTCCTACGAGCAGTACTTC.